Listed below are T cell receptor beta chains from one sample, sequenced in a study of shared clonotypes between healthy human individuals. Assay: immunoSEQ multiplex PCR; the TCRdb copy retains only in-frame clones and omits some. Found here are about 980,000 clones, over 75% of them singletons; the top ten hold over 1.3%. Source material: memory CD4+ T cells sorted from blood. The source is a young man in good health. Each CDR3 is given with its conserved first and last residue. The order of the fields is V gene, D gene, J gene, clone size, CDR3 protein, CDR3 DNA. D genes are given only for firm matches. Part of the rows lack a size; the others show once, few, many or a class for expanded clones.

V gene: TRBV6-1; D gene: TRBD1; J gene: TRBJ1-5; clone size: -; CDR3 protein: CASSGGTVHNQPQHF; CDR3 DNA: TGTGCCAGCAGTGGAGGGACAGTACATAATCAGCCCCAGCATTTT
V gene: TRBV19; D gene: -; J gene: TRBJ2-6; clone size: few; CDR3 protein: CASSPGDSGANVLTF; CDR3 DNA: TGTGCCAGTAGCCCGGGTGACTCTGGGGCCAACGTCCTGACTTTC
V gene: TRBV7-2; D gene: -; J gene: TRBJ2-7; clone size: -; CDR3 protein: CASSERGTPSYEQYF; CDR3 DNA: TGTGCCAGCAGCGAGAGAGGGACACCCTCCTACGAGCAGTACTTC
V gene: TRBV4-2; D gene: -; J gene: TRBJ2-3; clone size: -; CDR3 protein: CASSQGSSTDTQYF; CDR3 DNA: TGTGCCAGCAGCCAGGGGTCTAGCACAGATACGCAGTATTTT
V gene: TRBV30; D gene: -; J gene: TRBJ2-7; clone size: -; CDR3 protein: CAWSVAGNSYEQYF; CDR3 DNA: TGTGCCTGGAGTGTAGCCGGAAACTCCTACGAGCAGTACTTC
V gene: TRBV2; D gene: TRBD1; J gene: TRBJ1-1; clone size: many; CDR3 protein: CASDTGTANTEAFF; CDR3 DNA: TGTGCCAGCGATACCGGGACAGCAAACACTGAAGCTTTCTTT
V gene: TRBV28; D gene: -; J gene: TRBJ2-7; clone size: -; CDR3 protein: CASRTPGGPEQYF; CDR3 DNA: TGTGCCAGCAGAACCCCTGGTGGGCCCGAGCAGTACTTC
V gene: TRBV5-1; D gene: -; J gene: TRBJ2-5; clone size: -; CDR3 protein: CASRMTAGQETQYF; CDR3 DNA: TGCGCCAGCAGAATGACAGCGGGCCAAGAGACCCAGTACTTC
V gene: TRBV4-1; D gene: TRBD2; J gene: TRBJ2-4; clone size: -; CDR3 protein: CASSQPTSGRENIQYF; CDR3 DNA: TGCGCCAGCAGCCAACCAACTAGCGGGAGGGAGAACATTCAGTACTTC
V gene: TRBV10-3; D gene: TRBD2; J gene: TRBJ2-5; clone size: -; CDR3 protein: CAISERGGLETQYF; CDR3 DNA: TGTGCCATCAGTGAACGGGGGGGGCTAGAGACCCAGTACTTC
V gene: TRBV7-6; D gene: TRBD1; J gene: TRBJ2-1; clone size: -; CDR3 protein: CASSSTGGYNEQFF; CDR3 DNA: TGTGCCAGCAGCTCCACAGGGGGCTACAATGAGCAGTTCTTC
V gene: TRBV18; D gene: TRBD2; J gene: TRBJ2-5; clone size: once; CDR3 protein: CASSRASGGTETQYF; CDR3 DNA: TGTGCCAGCTCTCGTGCTAGCGGGGGGACTGAGACCCAGTACTTC
V gene: TRBV5-1; D gene: -; J gene: TRBJ1-5; clone size: -; CDR3 protein: CASSLVGDSNQPQHF; CDR3 DNA: TGCGCCAGCAGCTTGGTCGGGGATAGCAATCAGCCCCAGCATTTT
V gene: TRBV2; D gene: -; J gene: TRBJ2-5; clone size: -; CDR3 protein: CASRTSRETQYF; CDR3 DNA: TGTGCCAGCAGGACTAGTCGGGAGACCCAGTACTTC
V gene: TRBV5-1; D gene: -; J gene: TRBJ2-1; clone size: -; CDR3 protein: CASSWERAEQFF; CDR3 DNA: TGCGCCAGCAGCTGGGAGCGGGCTGAGCAGTTCTTC
V gene: TRBV6-6; D gene: -; J gene: TRBJ2-7; clone size: -; CDR3 protein: CASSYGFTGEYEQYF; CDR3 DNA: TGTGCCAGCAGTTACGGCTTCACCGGGGAATACGAGCAGTACTTC
V gene: TRBV28; D gene: TRBD2; J gene: TRBJ2-1; clone size: once; CDR3 protein: CASRLPSGGRNEQFF; CDR3 DNA: TGTGCCAGCAGGCTCCCTAGCGGGGGGCGAAATGAGCAGTTCTTC
V gene: TRBV5-4; D gene: TRBD1; J gene: TRBJ2-2; clone size: -; CDR3 protein: CASSAEGAGTGELFF; CDR3 DNA: TGTGCCAGCAGCGCAGAGGGGGCAGGGACCGGGGAGCTGTTTTTT
V gene: TRBV7-8; D gene: TRBD1; J gene: TRBJ1-2; clone size: once; CDR3 protein: CASSLRDRDGYTF; CDR3 DNA: TGTGCCAGCAGCTTAAGGGACAGGGATGGCTACACCTTC
V gene: TRBV11-2; D gene: TRBD1; J gene: TRBJ1-5; clone size: -; CDR3 protein: CASSMGTGGGRQPQHF; CDR3 DNA: TGTGCCAGCAGCATGGGGACAGGGGGGGGCCGGCAGCCCCAGCATTTT
V gene: TRBV5-1; D gene: -; J gene: TRBJ2-5; clone size: -; CDR3 protein: CASSLAGLQETQYF; CDR3 DNA: TGCGCCAGCAGCTTGGCCGGTCTCCAAGAGACCCAGTACTTC
V gene: TRBV4-2; D gene: TRBD1; J gene: TRBJ2-1; clone size: -; CDR3 protein: CASSQSGQKNNEQFF; CDR3 DNA: TGTGCCAGCAGCCAGTCGGGACAGAAGAACAATGAGCAGTTCTTC
V gene: TRBV13; D gene: TRBD2; J gene: TRBJ2-7; clone size: -; CDR3 protein: CASSGTSGIYEQYF; CDR3 DNA: TGTGCCAGCAGCGGGACTAGCGGGATATACGAGCAGTACTTC
V gene: TRBV27; D gene: TRBD2; J gene: TRBJ2-3; clone size: -; CDR3 protein: CASSPQSRLAGGRDTQYF; CDR3 DNA: TGTGCCAGCAGTCCACAATCACGACTAGCGGGGGGGAGAGATACGCAGTATTTT
V gene: TRBV4-1; D gene: -; J gene: TRBJ1-1; clone size: few; CDR3 protein: CASSQEGRARGAFF; CDR3 DNA: TGCGCCAGCAGCCAAGAAGGCAGGGCGAGAGGGGCTTTCTTT
V gene: TRBV2; D gene: TRBD1; J gene: TRBJ2-1; clone size: -; CDR3 protein: CASTGQGGEQFF; CDR3 DNA: TGTGCCAGCACAGGACAGGGCGGTGAGCAGTTCTTC
V gene: TRBV15; D gene: -; J gene: TRBJ2-7; clone size: -; CDR3 protein: CATSREVGGYEQYF; CDR3 DNA: TGTGCCACCAGCAGAGAGGTAGGGGGGTACGAGCAGTACTTC
V gene: TRBV28; D gene: TRBD2; J gene: TRBJ2-7; clone size: -; CDR3 protein: CASSLASGGAYEQYF; CDR3 DNA: TGTGCCAGCAGTTTAGCTAGCGGGGGGGCCTACGAGCAGTACTTC
V gene: TRBV29-1; D gene: -; J gene: TRBJ2-3; clone size: once; CDR3 protein: CSVDGSTDTQYF; CDR3 DNA: TGCAGCGTTGACGGGAGCACAGATACGCAGTATTTT
V gene: TRBV30; D gene: TRBD1; J gene: TRBJ2-7; clone size: -; CDR3 protein: CAWTRGPYYEQYF; CDR3 DNA: TGTGCCTGGACCAGGGGGCCGTATTACGAGCAGTACTTC